The TCR beta chain under discussion was sequenced for a study of T cells expressing NK-cell markers. Study summary: One of eight sequenced donors was HCMV-seronegative; the other seven were seropositive.

Notes on the study in general: There remained a lack of clarity about HCMV specificity of expanded NKG2C+ T cell clones. The dominant NKG2C+ clonotypes represented 1.0-7.0% of CD8+ T cells in five or six donors.

No DNA is given; TCRdb re-called the 5' RACE reads and lists each CDR3 protein once. The sample table sets out about 380,000 distinct CDR3 sequences. The germline V gene encodes CDR1 MNHEY and CDR2 SVGEGT. The CDR3 contains 14 residues. On this clonotype: As yet, its antigen is unknown.

The J gene is TRBJ2-1, the V gene TRBV6-2 or TRBV6-3. The material sequenced was blood T cells: a sorted CD56 or NKG2C T cell subset, CD4+ or CD8+ T cells, or bulk PBMC T cells (not recorded which). The source is a man aged 18 to 69 in good health. The CDR3 here is CASTKGGAYNEQFF.